These T cell receptor beta chains were read from a single sample in a study of molecular identifiers for immune sequencing clone quantification. TCRdb fed the PCR reads into MiXCR, producing one record per CDR3 protein. The sample lists around 65,000 distinct CDR3 sequences; less than 20% were seen once. Sequencing was done on a sample of naive CD8+ T cells from blood, with Jurkat cell RNA spiked in. The receptors derive from a human donor in good health. Some libraries in this study had Jurkat cell RNA spiked in. Both conserved end residues are part of each CDR3. Fields, in order: clone size, V gene, D gene, J gene, CDR3 protein, CDR3 DNA. A D gene is named only where the DNA matches it firmly. Clone size is not always given. Where it is, it says once, few, many or a class for expanded clones.

size: many; V: TRBV9; D: NA; J: TRBJ2-5; CDR3: CASSVDSGVETQYF; DNA: TGTGCCAGCAGCGTAGATTCCGGCGTAGAGACCCAGTACTTC
size: many; V: TRBV6-2/TRBV6-3; D: NA; J: TRBJ2-4; CDR3: CASSYPPASIENIQYF; DNA: TGTGCCAGCAGTTACCCCCCGGCTAGCATCGAAAACATTCAGTACTTC
size: NA; V: TRBV12-3/TRBV12-4; D: NA; J: TRBJ1-2; CDR3: CASSTQGHYGYTF; DNA: TGTGCCAGCAGCACACAGGGCCACTATGGCTACACCTTC
size: many; V: TRBV7-9; D: TRBD1; J: TRBJ1-1; CDR3: CASSAQGAREAFF; DNA: TGTGCCAGCAGCGCTCAGGGGGCGCGGGAAGCTTTCTTT
size: NA; V: TRBV12-5; D: NA; J: TRBJ2-2; CDR3: CASGRASAHGTGELLF; DNA: TGTGCTAGTGGTCGGGCTAGCGCCCACGGGACCGGGGAGCTGCTTTTT
size: NA; V: TRBV5-4; D: TRBD2; J: TRBJ2-7; CDR3: CASSGASGSTYEQYF; DNA: TGTGCCAGCAGCGGGGCCAGCGGGAGTACTTACGAGCAGTACTTC
size: NA; V: TRBV5-6; D: TRBD2; J: TRBJ2-3; CDR3: CASSTLLAGVLDSQYF; DNA: TGTGCCAGCAGCACACTACTAGCGGGAGTACTAGATTCGCAGTATTTT
size: NA; V: TRBV19; D: NA; J: TRBJ2-1; CDR3: CASSIAWDEQFF; DNA: TGTGCCAGTAGTATAGCGTGGGATGAGCAGTTCTTC
size: NA; V: TRBV7-9; D: TRBD2; J: TRBJ2-1; CDR3: CASSLTASGRANEQFF; DNA: TGTGCCAGCAGCTTAACGGCTAGCGGGAGGGCCAATGAGCAGTTCTTC
size: NA; V: TRBV7-9; D: TRBD1; J: TRBJ2-1; CDR3: CASADPLWDSYNEQFF; DNA: TGTGCCAGCGCCGACCCCCTGTGGGACAGCTACAATGAGCAGTTCTTC
size: many; V: TRBV20-1; D: NA; J: TRBJ2-7; CDR3: CSATRGTYEQYF; DNA: TGCAGTGCCACCCGGGGCACCTACGAGCAGTACTTC
size: many; V: TRBV27; D: NA; J: TRBJ1-1; CDR3: CASSLWSYTEAFF; DNA: TGTGCCAGCAGTTTATGGAGTTACACTGAAGCTTTCTTT
size: few; V: TRBV7-2; D: TRBD2; J: TRBJ2-1; CDR3: CAGSLGLAGPYNEQFF; DNA: TGTGCCGGCAGCTTAGGACTAGCGGGACCCTACAATGAGCAGTTCTTC